These 5 T cell receptor beta chains were sequenced from one sample in a study of monozygotic twins with inflammatory bowel disease. TCRdb re-called the 5' RACE reads and catalogs CDR3 proteins one per entry, DNA excluded. This repertoire includes approximately 420,000 distinct CDR3 sequences. The sequenced sample was blood. These receptors were obtained from a human donor with ulcerative colitis or Crohn's disease, or a healthy co-twin of an affected twin (not recorded which).

The J gene is TRBJ2-1, the V gene TRBV29-1; TCRdb's D call of TRBD1 is untestable without DNA. The CDR3 runs to 15 residues. Germline V CDR1 and CDR2: SQVTM, ANQGSEA. This CDR3 reads CSARTGSGSWNEQFF.

The J gene is TRBJ2-7, the V gene TRBV20-1; without DNA, the TCRdb call of TRBD1 cannot be checked. The CDR3 covers 13 residues. The V gene's germline CDR1 is DFQATT and CDR2 SNEGSKA (reference sequence). CDR3 protein: CSALPGQTYEQYF.

The V and J genes are TRBV18 and TRBJ2-2. This CDR3 contains 11 residues. Germline values: CDR1 KGHSH, CDR2 LQKENI. The CDR3 spells CASSPAGELFF.

The chain has TRBV14 and TRBJ2-1; TCRdb proposes TRBD2, but this gene call is untestable without DNA. Germline V CDR1 and CDR2: SGHDN, FVKESK. The CDR3 consists of 16 residues. CDR3 protein: CASSLRSLVGLGEQFF.

V is TRBV7-2 and J is TRBJ2-3; the D call from TCRdb, TRBD1, cannot be confirmed without DNA. The germline gives CDR1 SGHTA, CDR2 FQGNSA. The CDR3 is 16 residues long. The CDR3 spells CASSLVGPGSTDTQYF. The full variable domain, completed using reference TRBV7-2 and TRBJ2-3, is GAGVSQSPSNKVTEKGKDVELRCDPISGHTALYWYRQSLGQGLEFLIYFQGNSAPDKSGLPSDRFSAERTGGSVSTLTIQRTQQEDSAVYLCASSLVGPGSTDTQYFGPGTRLTVL.